A single sample gave rise to the 26 T cell receptor beta chains below, sequenced in a study of shared clonotypes between healthy human individuals. Produced via immunoSEQ multiplex PCR; TCRdb's table is partial and in-frame only. This sample has millions of clones, with about 95% found just once. CD45RO-negative CD8 cells positively selected for CCR7 made up the naive population, which excluded terminally differentiated effector memory CD45RA+ cells. What was sequenced was naive CD8+ T cells sorted from blood. The receptors were sampled from a man between 18 and 29 years old in good health.

The CDR3, as DNA: TGCAGCGTTGTATGGGACGGACTATTCGGAGCTTTCTTT. Its translation: CSVVWDGLFGAFF. V gene TRBV29-1 combines with J gene TRBJ1-1; possible D gene TRBD1, 5 bases. The CDR3 extends over 13 amino acids. Trimming cost V 4 bases and J 10 bases, with 19 bases left between them. Looked up from germline, CDR1 is SQVTM and CDR2 is ANQGSEA.

The chain combines TRBV4-1 with TRBJ2-1, with a weak D call TRBD2 (6 bases). CDR1 MGHRA and CDR2 YSYEKL come from the germline V gene. With 3 bases removed from V and 3 bases from J, the gap between germline ends came to 15 bases. The CDR3 has 16 residues. The CDR3 region is CASSQEGGIYYNEQFF. The CDR3 DNA is TGCGCCAGCAGCCAGGAGGGCGGGATTTACTACAATGAGCAGTTCTTC.

A word on this clone: In the same sample, other DNA sequences code for this CDR3. The CDR3: CASSLAGTYQETQYF. CDR3 coding DNA: TGTGCCAGCAGCTTGGCGGGGACTTATCAAGAGACCCAGTACTTC. The rearrangement joins TRBV11-2 to TRBJ2-5, with D possibly matching TRBD2 (6 bases). The length of the CDR3 is 15 residues. Trimming shortened V by 3 bases and J by 2 bases, and 13 bases separated the two germline ends. Germline V lookup: CDR1 SGHAT, CDR2 FQNNGV.

With respect to this clone: This same CDR3 is encoded by further DNA sequences in the sample. V and J are TRBV4-1 and TRBJ1-1; D not certain. Per the germline V gene, CDR1 is MGHRA and CDR2 is YSYEKL. CDR3 size: 13 residues. Trimming took 4 bases from V and 0 from J, leaving 6 bases between them. Written as DNA, the CDR3 is TGCGCCAGCAGCCCTAGGATGAACACTGAAGCTTTCTTT. Residues: CASSPRMNTEAFF.

This chain links TRBV7-3 with TRBJ2-7, with D possibly matching TRBD2 (5 bases). The length of the CDR3 is 15 residues. Germline V gene sequence: CDR1 SGHTA, CDR2 FQGTGA. Trimming removed 2 bases from V and 1 base from J, with 12 bases in between. DNA for the CDR3: TGTGCCAGCAGCTTATTTCTCGGGGATTCCTACGAGCAGTACTTC. Translated: CASSLFLGDSYEQYF.

This clone appeared a single time. J is TRBJ1-1 and V is TRBV5-6; the D is unclear. Between the trimmed V and J ends, which lost 1 base and 7 bases, there was a span of 8 bases. The CDR3 length is 12 residues. CDR1 is SGHDT and CDR2 is YYEEEE in the germline V gene. For the CDR3, the DNA is TGTGCCAGCAGCTTGTGGGATAATGAAGCTTTCTTT. Translation gives CASSLWDNEAFF.

This chain connects TRBV30 to TRBJ1-4, with 7 bases that match TRBD1. Looked up from germline, CDR1 is GTSNPN and CDR2 is SVGIG (reference sequence). This CDR3 contains 16 residues. J lost 6 bases, V lost 2 bases, and 12 bases had no gene match. The chain's CDR3 is CAWSLRDSDGDEKLFF. CDR3 in DNA: TGTGCCTGGAGTCTCCGGGACAGTGACGGAGATGAAAAACTGTTTTTT. The entire variable domain, with the rest obtained from reference TRBV30 and TRBJ1-4, is as follows: SQTIHQWPATLVQPVGSPLSLECTVEGTSNPNLYWYRQAAGRGLQLLFYSVGIGQISSEVPQNLSASRPQDRQFILSSKKLLLSDSGFYLCAWSLRDSDGDEKLFFGSGTQLSVL.

The CDR3 DNA sequence: TGTGCCAGCAGCCTGCCGGGGGGAGATACGCAGTATTTT. Protein sequence: CASSLPGGDTQYF. The V call is TRBV7-9, the J call TRBJ2-3; 7 nucleotides align to TRBD2. J gave up 5 bases and V 5 bases, and 4 bases lay outside the gene matches. There are 13 residues in the CDR3. CDR1 is SEHNR and CDR2 is FQNEAQ in the germline V gene (reference sequence).

This clone was seen only once. The chain links TRBV6-1 to TRBJ2-7; D ambiguous. Germline CDR1 and CDR2: MNHNS and SASEGT. CDR3 length equals 11 residues. With 2 bases removed from V and 9 bases from J, the gap between germline ends came to 8 bases. CDR3 bases: TGTGCCAGCAGTGAAACTTGGGTGCAGTACTTC. This encodes CASSETWVQYF.

The chain has TRBV5-1 and TRBJ2-7, with D tentatively TRBD1 or TRBD2 (6 bases each). The CDR3 length is 14 residues. Germline loops: CDR1 SGHRS, CDR2 YFSETQ. Trimming stripped 4 bases from V and 6 bases from J, with 17 bases between. For the CDR3, the DNA is TGCGCCAGCAGCCCACTGGGGGGCGAGGGCGAGCAGTACTTC. Translating gives CASSPLGGEGEQYF.

The genes are TRBV29-1 and TRBJ2-1; no firm D call. Germline CDR1 is SQVTM and CDR2 is ANQGSEA. V lost 3 bases, J lost 3 bases, and 18 bases lay in between. The CDR3 has 16 amino acids. In nucleotides, the CDR3 is TGCAGCGTTGAGGACCGGGCCGCCTCTTTCTACAATGAGCAGTTCTTC. It translates to CSVEDRAASFYNEQFF.

The J gene is TRBJ2-7, the V gene TRBV7-8, with D perhaps TRBD1 (6 bases). The CDR3 spans 15 residues. The V end lost 1 base, the J end lost 5 bases, and 15 bases lay between the germline ends. The germline gives CDR1 SGHVS, CDR2 FQNEAQ. CDR3 amino acids: CASSLDPGANHEQYF. As DNA, the CDR3 is TGTGCCAGCAGCTTAGATCCAGGGGCCAATCACGAGCAGTACTTC.

The V and J genes are TRBV2 and TRBJ2-5, with TRBD2 matching over 8 bases. V gave up 7 bases and J gave up 5 bases; unmatched junction bases: 12. Per germline, CDR1 SNHLY and CDR2 FYNNEI. This CDR3 has 15 amino acids. CDR3 sequence (DNA): TGTGCCAGCACCTTCAACGGGGGGGCATGGGAGACCCAGTACTTC. This gives the protein CASTFNGGAWETQYF.

Points on this clone: Other DNA sequences in this sample translate to the same CDR3. V is TRBV4-1 and J is TRBJ2-3; no clear D. The length of the CDR3 is 13 residues. The germline V gene encodes CDR1 MGHRA and CDR2 YSYEKL. V dropped 1 base and J dropped 4 bases, with 6 bases sitting between them. CDR3 in DNA: TGCGCCAGCAGCCAAGGTTTGTCAGATACGCAGTATTTT. It is translated as CASSQGLSDTQYF.

As regards this clone: This specimen includes other DNA sequences encoding the same CDR3. V gene TRBV27 combines with J gene TRBJ2-7; 7 nucleotides agree with TRBD2. The germline V gene encodes CDR1 MNHEY and CDR2 SMNVEV (reference sequence). This CDR3 comprises 13 residues. V was clipped by 5 bases and J by 3 bases; unmatched bases: 4. The CDR3 is CASSPRTSYEQYF. CDR3 DNA sequence: TGTGCCAGCAGTCCAAGGACTAGCTACGAGCAGTACTTC.

V and J are TRBV7-6 and TRBJ2-2; the D is unclear. Germline V CDR1 and CDR2: SGHVS, FNYEAQ. The ends were cut back, 5 bases at V and 0 bases at J, with 7 bases in the middle. CDR3 length: 14 amino acids. CDR3 in amino acids: CASSNSANTGELFF. Here the CDR3 DNA reads TGTGCCAGCAGCAACTCAGCGAACACCGGGGAGCTGTTTTTT.

The gene calls are TRBV9 and TRBJ1-1; D is ambiguous. Germline V gives CDR1 SGDLS, CDR2 YYNGEE. The germline V and J ends were trimmed by 5 bases and 0 bases, with 17 bases remaining between them. This CDR3 has 16 residues. CDR3 DNA sequence: TGTGCCAGCAGGCCCGATTTGGGCGGGGTGAACACTGAAGCTTTCTTT. Translating gives CASRPDLGGVNTEAFF. Complete variable domain (other parts from reference TRBV9 and TRBJ1-1): DSGVTQTPKHLITATGQRVTLRCSPRSGDLSVYWYQQSLDQGLQFLIQYYNGEERAKGNILERFSAQQFPDLHSELNLSSLELGDSALYFCASRPDLGGVNTEAFFGQGTRLTVV.

The chain uses TRBV5-1 and TRBJ2-3; 16 bases agree with TRBD2. In germline, CDR1 is SGHRS, CDR2 YFSETQ. CDR3 length equals 18 residues. Losses at the gene ends were 3 bases for V and 4 bases for J; bases not matched to a gene: 8. The CDR3, as DNA: TGCGCCAGCAGCTCCTCGGGACTAGCGGGGGGGCCCGCAGATACGCAGTATTTT. It yields the protein CASSSSGLAGGPADTQYF.

The chain links TRBV5-1 to TRBJ1-6; maybe TRBD1 (5 bases). Germline CDR1 reads SGHRS; CDR2 reads YFSETQ. The CDR3 totals 20 residues. Trimming removed 2 bases at V and 0 bases at J, with 21 bases between. CDR3 in amino acids: CASSFPPRALLSSYNSPLHF. CDR3 DNA: TGCGCCAGCAGCTTTCCTCCCAGGGCCCTACTGAGCTCCTATAATTCACCCCTCCACTTT. The variable domain in full, completed from reference TRBV5-1 and TRBJ1-6, reads KAGVTQTPRYLIKTRGQQVTLSCSPISGHRSVSWYQQTPGQGLQFLFEYFSETQRNKGNFPGRFSGRQFSNSRSEMNVSTLELGDSALYLCASSFPPRALLSSYNSPLHFGNGTRLTVT.

V usage is TRBV4-1 and J usage is TRBJ1-1; TRBD1 is a possible D gene (5 bases). Trimming shortened V by 5 bases and J by 0 bases, and 19 bases separated the two germline ends. Germline V gives CDR1 MGHRA, CDR2 YSYEKL. CDR3 length: 17 residues. This CDR3 is CASSTPDQTVLNTEAFF. The CDR3 DNA follows: TGCGCCAGCAGCACACCCGACCAGACAGTTTTGAACACTGAAGCTTTCTTT.

The chain carries TRBV5-6 and TRBJ2-5; D unclear. The germline V gene has CDR1 SGHDT and CDR2 YYEEEE. V was pared by 1 base and J by 5 bases, with 9 bases between. The CDR3 length is 13 residues. The CDR3 reads CASSLLYPETQYF. The CDR3 nucleotides are TGTGCCAGCAGCTTGTTATACCCGGAGACCCAGTACTTC.

CDR3 sequence (DNA): TGTGCCAGTAGTATCTCCCAGGGCTATGGCTACACCTTC. Translated, it gives CASSISQGYGYTF. The chain couples TRBV19 to TRBJ1-2; D may be TRBD1 (5 bases). Between the trimmed V and J ends, which lost 3 bases and 4 bases, there was a span of 9 bases. The CDR3 runs 13 residues. CDR1 is LNHDA, CDR2 SQIVND, per germline (reference sequence).

The chain uses TRBV29-1 and TRBJ1-2; 11 nucleotides match TRBD1. Germline trimming cut 8 bases from V and 5 bases from J; bases unmatched to any gene: 7. This CDR3 contains 13 residues. Per germline, CDR1 SQVTM and CDR2 ANQGSEA. CDR3 protein: CSTPDRGQYGYTF. CDR3 in DNA: TGCAGCACGCCGGACAGGGGGCAATATGGCTACACCTTC.

The chain uses TRBV11-2 and TRBJ2-2; D possibly corresponds to TRBD2 (5 bases). The CDR3 length is 15 residues. V lost 5 bases, J lost 5 bases, and 15 bases lay in between. The germline gives CDR1 SGHAT, CDR2 FQNNGV. DNA of the CDR3: TGTGCCAGCAGCCTGGGGAGACCTTGGACCGGGGAGCTGTTTTTT. Its protein product is CASSLGRPWTGELFF.

This chain links TRBV7-8 with TRBJ2-1, with D perhaps TRBD1 or TRBD2 (5 bases each). There are 15 residues in the CDR3. The V gene lost 4 bases and the J gene lost 9 bases, with 19 bases spanning the gap. The germline V gene encodes CDR1 SGHVS and CDR2 FQNEAQ. The CDR3 DNA reads TGTGCCAGCAGCTCCCGGGACGACGGCAGCGGTGAGCAGTTCTTC. This sequence encodes CASSSRDDGSGEQFF.

The rearrangement joins TRBV27 to TRBJ2-5; the D is unclear. The CDR3 consists of 16 residues. The germline CDR1 and CDR2 sequences are MNHEY and SMNVEV (reference sequence). The V end lost 2 bases, the J end lost 5 bases, and 18 bases lay between the germline ends. The chain's CDR3 is CASSLNVLAVGETQYF. In DNA, the CDR3 is TGTGCCAGCAGTTTAAACGTTCTTGCGGTGGGCGAGACCCAGTACTTC.